The rows below give T cell receptor beta chains drawn from one sample of a study of cytomegalovirus exposure and HLA in healthy donors. Sequencing was performed with immunoSEQ multiplex PCR; in TCRdb, only in-frame clones are kept and a portion is missing. Of over 150,000 clones in the sample, more than 80% were seen once. Material for sequencing was PBMCs. Receptors were obtained from a boy aged 5 to 17 in good health and CMV-seronegative. Both conserved end residues are part of each CDR3. Each record gives: V gene, J gene, CDR3 length, clone size, D gene, CDR3 DNA, CDR3 protein. A D gene is named only where the DNA matches it firmly. The size field is filled for only some rows; it gives once, few, many or a size class.

>TRBV7-2|TRBJ2-1|12|NA|NA
TGTGCCAGCAGCCCAGTAGCTGGGGAGCAGTTCTTC
CASSPVAGEQFF
>TRBV6-5|TRBJ2-7|14|few|TRBD1
TGTGCCAGCAGGCGGGGACAGGGGCACTACGAGCAGTACTTC
CASRRGQGHYEQYF
>TRBV29-1|TRBJ1-3|16|NA|NA
TGCAGCGCCCGGGGTTTTGGAACAACCTCTGGAAACACCATATATTTT
CSARGFGTTSGNTIYF
>TRBV9|TRBJ2-7|15|NA|TRBD1
TGTGCCAGCAGCGTAGGGCCAGGGGGAGAGGGCGAGCAGTACTTC
CASSVGPGGEGEQYF
>TRBV6-4|TRBJ2-7|13|NA|NA
TGTGCCAGCAGTGTTACTAGCTTTGGCGAGCAGTACTTC
CASSVTSFGEQYF
>TRBV5-8|TRBJ2-6|15|NA|NA
TGTGCCAGCAGCTCACAGGGAGCAGGGGCCAACGTCCTGACTTTC
CASSSQGAGANVLTF
>TRBV27|TRBJ1-1|14|few|NA
TGTGCCAGCAGGCCCCAGACAGTTAACACTGAAGCTTTCTTT
CASRPQTVNTEAFF
>TRBV7-3|TRBJ2-1|21|NA|TRBD1
TGTGCCAGCAGCTCCAATGGGGGACAGGGGGCGAGGGGAAGCTCCTACAATGAGCAGTTCTTC
CASSSNGGQGARGSSYNEQFF
>TRBV7-3|TRBJ1-2|17|NA|TRBD1
TGTGCCAGCAGCTTAAGTGTTCGGGGACAGGGAAACTATGGCTACACCTTC
CASSLSVRGQGNYGYTF
>TRBV4-1|TRBJ2-1|12|NA|NA
TGCGCCAGCAGCCCCCTGTCGGATGAGCAGTTCTTC
CASSPLSDEQFF
>TRBV6-1|TRBJ2-1|14|NA|TRBD1
TGTGCCGGGGCGGGACAGGGAGGTGACAATGAGCAGTTCTTC
CAGAGQGGDNEQFF
>TRBV4-1|TRBJ2-1|16|NA|TRBD2
TGCGCCAGCAGCCCGACTAGCGGGAGCTCCTACAATGAGCAGTTCTTC
CASSPTSGSSYNEQFF
>TRBV27|TRBJ2-2|17|NA|TRBD2
TGTGCCAGCAGTCCCATCTTAGCTAGCGGTTACACCGGGGAGCTGTTTTTT
CASSPILASGYTGELFF
>TRBV2|TRBJ1-2|15|NA|TRBD1
TGTGCCAGCACTGTTCCAGGGGGCCTCAACTATGGCTACACCTTC
CASTVPGGLNYGYTF
>TRBV9|TRBJ1-2|15|NA|TRBD1
TGTGCCAGCAGCGTAGGAACAGGGGGCGACTATGGCTACACCTTC
CASSVGTGGDYGYTF
>TRBV30|TRBJ1-2|14|NA|NA
TGTGCCTGGAGTGTACGGGGTGTATCCTATGGCTACACCTTC
CAWSVRGVSYGYTF
>TRBV29-1|TRBJ1-2|16|NA|TRBD1
TGCAGCGTTGAACCGGGACAGGGGGCTTTCAATCGTGGCTACACCTTC
CSVEPGQGAFNRGYTF
>TRBV6-1|TRBJ2-1|14|NA|TRBD2
TGTGCCAGCAGTGAGAAGCGGGAGAGGGATGAGCAGTTCTTC
CASSEKRERDEQFF
>TRBV6-5|TRBJ2-3|15|NA|TRBD2
TGTGCCAGCACCATTAGCGGGTCAAGCACAGATACGCAGTATTTT
CASTISGSSTDTQYF
>TRBV6-5|TRBJ2-7|14|NA|TRBD1
TGTGCCAGCAGTTCCCGGGACAGAGCCTACGAGCAGTACTTC
CASSSRDRAYEQYF
>TRBV9|TRBJ2-3|15|NA|TRBD2
TGTGCCAGCAGCGCAAAGGGAGCGGGGGCGGGTACGCAGTATTTT
CASSAKGAGAGTQYF
>TRBV4-1|TRBJ1-1|15|NA|NA
TGCGCCAGCAGCCAAGAAAGCGGAGGAAGGACTGAAGCTTTCTTT
CASSQESGGRTEAFF
>TRBV4-1|TRBJ2-1|17|NA|NA
TGCGCCAGCAGCCAATCTGGTACGGGAGTTATTCTAGGGTCCCAGTTCTTC
CASSQSGTGVILGSQFF
>TRBV5-4|TRBJ2-7|14|NA|NA
TGTGCCAGCAGCTTCGGAGGAGGGCCGATCGAGCAGTACTTC
CASSFGGGPIEQYF
>TRBV13|TRBJ2-7|11|NA|NA
TGTGCCAGCAGCTTAAGAGGATCCTTGTACTTC
CASSLRGSLYF
>TRBV29-1|TRBJ2-5|11|NA|NA
TGCAGCGTTCTTACCCGGGAGACCCAGTACTTC
CSVLTRETQYF
>TRBV6-4|TRBJ2-2|13|few|NA
TGTGCCAGCAGTGCAGGGAACACCGGGGAGCTGTTTTTT
CASSAGNTGELFF
>TRBV5-6|TRBJ2-1|16|NA|TRBD1
TGTGCCAGCAGCTTGGTATCGGGACAGAGCTACAATGAGCAGTTCTTC
CASSLVSGQSYNEQFF
>TRBV6-4|TRBJ1-2|14|NA|NA
TGTGCCAGCAGTGACTCAGGCGGTACCTATGGCTACACCTTC
CASSDSGGTYGYTF
>TRBV10-3|TRBJ2-7|18|once|NA
TGTGCCATCAGTCGGAGGGGGGAGGGGGAGCCCTCTCCCTACGAGCAGTACTTC
CAISRRGEGEPSPYEQYF